Listed here is a single TCR beta chain. These data originate in a study of T cells in tuberculosis. Using immunoSEQ multiplex PCR, the repertoire was profiled, and TCRdb retains in-frame clones only, with some absent. This sample has about 29,000 clones, with 85% to 95% found just once. From germline, CDR1 is SGDLS and CDR2 YYNGEE. The V gene end was trimmed by 3 bases and the J gene end by 6 bases; junction bases not matched to a gene: 11. The CDR3 loop spans 16 amino acids. The receptor was isolated from a donor aged 5 to 30 with latent tuberculosis or without tuberculosis infection. This chain connects TRBV9 to TRBJ2-2; 7 nucleotides line up with TRBD2. The sequenced sample consisted of PBMCs. CDR3 DNA: TGTGCCAGCAGCGCCAACCGGGGGGTTTTTTCCGGGGAGCTGTTTTTT. It translates to CASSANRGVFSGELFF.